The text below deals with one T cell receptor (beta chain). The sample holds many counts of this clonotype. The target of this receptor is not known. Qualities for individual bases were not recorded, and no much larger clone is one base off. Deletion took 3 bases off V and 1 base off J, with a span of 6 bases between the germline ends. The CDR3 measures 13 amino acids from cysteine to phenylalanine. Only the CDR3 region is kept as DNA, spanning 39 bases read in frame from base 1. The germline V gene gives CDR1 as KGHSH and CDR2 as LQKENI. The data are from a study of T-cell reconstitution after alpha-beta-depleted transplantation in children (dated by TCRdb to 2016 to 2018). In terms of the full investigation: The study quantitatively tracked T-cell immune reconstitution after TCRalphabeta/CD19-depleted allogeneic hematopoietic cell transplantation in children using TCR repertoire profiling.

Receptor libraries were prepared by PCR. TCRdb shows the sequencer as Illumina HiSeq 2500. TCR library preparation used molecular barcoding, with unique molecular identifiers applied to normalize quantification of the TCRbeta repertoire. TCRdb's own reprocessing of the public reads used fastp at Q25 and MiXCR and kept productive beta chains. Each CDR3 protein appears once, grouped with its most common genes and DNA. The sample data list approximately 800,000 distinct CDR3 sequences, and approximately 15% of these were observed just once. The leading ten clones occupy around 5% of the sample. Broader findings and caveats from the paper: Hyperexpanded clone frequencies declined over subsequent months; after one year, T-cell counts and TCRbeta diversity were mostly attributed to newly produced T cells. Apparently early alphabetaT-cell count recovery about two months after transplant reportedly relied on only several hundred rapidly expanded clones derived from non-depleted graft cells. In some patients, the high TCRbeta diversity seen at day 60 was put down to recipient T cells and intrathymic progenitors that had survived conditioning.

The treatment or condition label, read with the paper, signifies: allogeneic hematopoietic cell transplantation with graft depleted of TCRalphabeta T cells and CD19 B cells. The transplant recipients were children given TCRalphabeta/CD19-depleted allogeneic hematopoietic cell grafts. The TCR was taken from a male patient younger than 18 who had a stem cell transplant for acute lymphoblastic leukemia, so the T cells may come from the graft donor. The chain links TRBV18 with TRBJ2-5; the D segment cannot be called with confidence. The sequenced sample was PBMCs, mostly from graft donor cells, obtained 360 days after TCRalphabeta/CD19-depleted stem cell transplant. At the DNA level, the sequence is TGTGCCAGCTCACCTTCAATCCAAGAGACCCAGTACTTC. Its translation reads: CASSPSIQETQYF.